What follows are 12 T cell receptor beta chains derived from one specimen sequenced in a study of response to subunit inactivated influenza vaccine listed by TCRdb under 2018. Receptor amplification or capture employed RT-PCR. TCRdb records Illumina HiSeq 2500 as the sequencer. TCRdb passed the public sequencing reads through fastp at Q25 and MiXCR, retaining productive beta sequences. Identical CDR3 protein sequences are pooled into one entry, listed with their most common genes and DNA. The sample has fewer than 600,000 distinct CDR3 sequences on record, more than 7% of them singletons. The ten largest clones take up approximately 14% of the sample. The sequences come from PBMCs from blood, collected roughly 24 months after vaccination. The receptors here all came from a man aged 45 to 75 who received an inactivated influenza vaccine. Donor details come from another sample of the same person, matched by shared clones.

This clonotype was observed a handful of times. CDR3 amino acids: CASSLTGTSGRSEQFF. CDR3 nucleotides: TGTGCCAGCAGTTTAACCGGGACTAGCGGGAGGAGTGAGCAGTTCTTC. This chain joins TRBV12-3 or TRBV12-4 and TRBJ2-1; 15 positions agree with TRBD2. The CDR3 is made up of 16 amino acids. Trimming took 2 bases from V and 9 from J; bases not matched to a gene: 5.

This clonotype appeared a few times. The genes are TRBV6-5 and TRBJ2-2; D uncertain. The germline V and J ends were trimmed by 2 bases and 4 bases, with 8 bases remaining between them. The germline V gene encodes CDR1 MNHEY and CDR2 SVGAGI. This CDR3 has 14 residues. DNA of the CDR3: TGTGCCAGCAGTTACGCTGATGCCACCGGGGAGCTGTTTTTT. As protein: CASSYADATGELFF.

This clonotype was recorded many times. V gene TRBV6-5 combines with J gene TRBJ1-2; D unresolved. Germline loops: CDR1 MNHEY, CDR2 SVGAGI. Trimming shortened V by 2 bases and J by 6 bases, and 13 bases separated the two germline ends. CDR3 size: 14 residues. CDR3 DNA: TGTGCCAGCAGTTACCGTTGGGTAGACGATGGCTACACCTTC. As protein: CASSYRWVDDGYTF.

This clonotype has at least ten counts. The chain joins TRBV5-1 to TRBJ2-5; D possibly corresponds to TRBD1 (6 bases). This CDR3 is 15 amino acids long. Germline V gene sequence: CDR1 SGHRS, CDR2 YFSETQ. The ends were cut back, 1 base at V and 5 bases at J, with 15 bases in the middle. The CDR3 spells CASSLNRALQETQYF. The CDR3 DNA reads as TGCGCCAGCAGCTTGAACAGGGCGCTTCAGGAGACCCAGTACTTC. Complete variable domain (other parts from reference TRBV5-1 and TRBJ2-5): KAGVTQTPRYLIKTRGQQVTLSCSPISGHRSVSWYQQTPGQGLQFLFEYFSETQRNKGNFPGRFSGRQFSNSRSEMNVSTLELGDSALYLCASSLNRALQETQYFGPGTRLLVL.

This clonotype was counted at least ten times. V usage is TRBV20-1 and J usage is TRBJ2-5; 7 nucleotides line up with TRBD2. The CDR3 loop spans 15 amino acids. Unmatched junction bases numbered 6, after V lost 0 bases and J lost 2 bases. Germline CDR1 and CDR2: DFQATT and SNEGSKA (reference sequence). The CDR3 region is CSARDLGTTQETQYF. The CDR3 region has the DNA TGCAGTGCTAGAGATCTAGGGACTACGCAAGAGACCCAGTACTTC.

This sequence joins TRBV7-7 and TRBJ2-7; 8 bases are shared with TRBD2. Looked up from germline, CDR1 is SSHAT and CDR2 is FNYEAQ (reference sequence). Trimming took 5 bases from V and 3 from J; bases not matched to a gene: 6. The CDR3 extends over 14 amino acids. The CDR3 is CASSPSGSLYEQYF. CDR3 in DNA: TGTGCCAGCAGCCCAAGCGGGAGTCTCTACGAGCAGTACTTC.

The chain employs TRBV18 and TRBJ2-1; TRBD2 matches at 9 bases. Germline lookup yields CDR1 KGHSH and CDR2 LQKENI. Unmatched junction bases numbered 6, after V lost 0 bases and J lost 3 bases. CDR3 length: 17 amino acids. The CDR3 is CASSPPRSGSIYNEQFF. CDR3 DNA sequence: TGTGCCAGCTCACCACCCCGTAGCGGGAGCATCTACAATGAGCAGTTCTTC.

This clonotype was detected many times. The V and J genes are TRBV29-1 and TRBJ2-7; tentative D call: TRBD2 (5 bases). From germline, CDR1 is SQVTM and CDR2 ANQGSEA. V dropped 3 bases and J dropped 7 bases, with 16 bases sitting between them. This CDR3 region has 13 residues. CDR3 loop: CSVEGALKSEQYF. In DNA form, the CDR3 reads TGCAGCGTTGAGGGAGCGCTAAAAAGTGAGCAGTACTTC.

This chain links TRBV4-3 with TRBJ2-7, with 11 bases matching TRBD2. This CDR3 spans 18 amino acids. Germline CDR1 is LGHNA and CDR2 is YSLEER. V dropped 0 bases and J dropped 4; count of bases not matched to a gene: 11. The CDR3 DNA reads TGCGCCAGCAGCCAAGATTTGGCTAGCGGGGGGCGGAGGTACGAGCAGTACTTC. It is translated as CASSQDLASGGRRYEQYF.

This clonotype has a handful of counts. V and J are TRBV5-5 and TRBJ2-7; perhaps D is TRBD1 or TRBD2 (5 bases each). CDR1 and CDR2 (germline): SGHKS, YYEKEE (reference sequence). V lost 4 bases to trimming and J lost 0 bases, with 17 bases between them. This CDR3 region has 16 residues. The CDR3: CASSVGTSSSSYEQYF. CDR3 bases: TGTGCCAGCAGCGTGGGGACGTCCTCTAGCTCCTACGAGCAGTACTTC.

This clonotype was picked up a small number of times. CDR3 region: CASSLGDFRTDTQYF. The DNA of the CDR3 is TGTGCCAGCAGCTTGGGGGACTTTCGCACAGATACGCAGTATTTT. The chain joins TRBV5-5 to TRBJ2-3, with a weak D call TRBD2 (6 bases). The CDR3 totals 15 residues. V was trimmed by 0 bases and J by 1 base, leaving 9 bases between them. The germline CDR1 and CDR2 sequences are SGHKS and YYEKEE (reference sequence). Looking up the rest from reference TRBV5-5 and TRBJ2-3 gives the full variable domain: DAGVTQSPTHLIKTRGQQVTLRCSPISGHKSVSWYQQVLGQGPQFIFQYYEKEERGRGNFPDRFSARQFPNYSSELNVNALLLGDSALYLCASSLGDFRTDTQYFGPGTRLTVL.

This clonotype occurred many times. V usage is TRBV7-9 and J usage is TRBJ1-2; D is perhaps TRBD1 (6 bases). Germline V gene data show CDR1 as SEHNR and CDR2 as FQNEAQ (reference sequence). V was shortened by 4 bases and J by 4 bases, with 10 bases between the two germline ends. There are 13 residues in the CDR3. Here the CDR3 reads CASSSEGGYGYTF. The DNA of the CDR3 is TGTGCCAGCAGCTCCGAGGGGGGCTATGGCTACACCTTC.